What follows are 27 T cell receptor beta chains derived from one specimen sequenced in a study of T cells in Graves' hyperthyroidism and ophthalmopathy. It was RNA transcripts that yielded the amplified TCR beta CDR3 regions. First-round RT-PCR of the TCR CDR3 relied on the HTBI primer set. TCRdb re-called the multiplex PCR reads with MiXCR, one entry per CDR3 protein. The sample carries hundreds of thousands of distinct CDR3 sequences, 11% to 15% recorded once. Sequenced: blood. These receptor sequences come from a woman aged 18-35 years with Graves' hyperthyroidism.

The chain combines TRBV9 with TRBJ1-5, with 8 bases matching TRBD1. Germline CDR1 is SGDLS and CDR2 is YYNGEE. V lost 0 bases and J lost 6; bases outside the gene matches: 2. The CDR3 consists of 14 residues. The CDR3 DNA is TGTGCCAGCAGCGTAGCAGGGGGCAGTCAGCCCCAGCATTTT. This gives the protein CASSVAGGSQPQHF.

DNA for the CDR3: TGTGCCAGTGGGACAGCTGAGCAGTTCTTC. It translates to CASGTAEQFF. The rearrangement joins TRBV19 to TRBJ2-1; TRBD1 matches at 7 bases. The CDR3 is 10 residues long. The junction had 1 base not matched to a gene; V was cut back by 8 bases and J by 9 bases. From germline, CDR1 is LNHDA and CDR2 SQIVND (reference sequence).

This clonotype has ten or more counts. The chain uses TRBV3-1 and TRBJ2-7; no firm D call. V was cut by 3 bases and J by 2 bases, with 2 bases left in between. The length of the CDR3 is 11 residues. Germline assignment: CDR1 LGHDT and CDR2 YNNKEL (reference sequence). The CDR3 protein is CASSHTYEQYF. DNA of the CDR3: TGTGCCAGCAGCCACACCTACGAGCAGTACTTC.

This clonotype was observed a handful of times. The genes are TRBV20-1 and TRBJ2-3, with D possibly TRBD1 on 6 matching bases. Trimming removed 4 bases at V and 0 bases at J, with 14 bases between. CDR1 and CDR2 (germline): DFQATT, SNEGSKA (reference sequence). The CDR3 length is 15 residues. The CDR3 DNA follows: TGCAGTGCTATCCGGGACACCACTAGCACAGATACGCAGTATTTT. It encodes CSAIRDTTSTDTQYF.

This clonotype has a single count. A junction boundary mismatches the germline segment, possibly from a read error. CDR3 loop: CASSNDQETQYF. CDR3 nucleotide sequence: TGTGCCAGCAGTAACGACCAAGAGACCCAGTACTTC. The chain employs TRBV19 and TRBJ2-5; D is unresolved. The germline V gene encodes CDR1 LNHDA and CDR2 SQIVND (reference sequence). The CDR3 runs 12 residues.

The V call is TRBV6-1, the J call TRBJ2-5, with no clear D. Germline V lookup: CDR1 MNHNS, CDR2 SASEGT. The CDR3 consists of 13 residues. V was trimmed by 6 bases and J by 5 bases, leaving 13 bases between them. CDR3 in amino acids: CASSPNESETQYF. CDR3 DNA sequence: TGTGCCAGCAGCCCCAACGAGTCGGAGACCCAGTACTTC.

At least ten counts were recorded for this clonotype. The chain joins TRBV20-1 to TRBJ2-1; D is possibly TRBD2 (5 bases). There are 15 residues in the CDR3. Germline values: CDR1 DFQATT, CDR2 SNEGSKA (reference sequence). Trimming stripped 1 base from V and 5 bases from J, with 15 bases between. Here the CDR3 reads CSARVGRVPHNEQFF. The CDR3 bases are TGCAGTGCTAGAGTCGGGCGGGTCCCCCACAATGAGCAGTTCTTC.

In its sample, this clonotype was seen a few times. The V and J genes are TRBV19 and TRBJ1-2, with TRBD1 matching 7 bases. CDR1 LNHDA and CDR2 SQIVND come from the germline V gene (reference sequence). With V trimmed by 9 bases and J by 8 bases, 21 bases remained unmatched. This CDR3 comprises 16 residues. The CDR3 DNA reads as TGTGCCAGCGATCCCAGGGGGGGGGGCGGCGTTGGAGGCTACACCTTC. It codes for CASDPRGGGGVGGYTF.

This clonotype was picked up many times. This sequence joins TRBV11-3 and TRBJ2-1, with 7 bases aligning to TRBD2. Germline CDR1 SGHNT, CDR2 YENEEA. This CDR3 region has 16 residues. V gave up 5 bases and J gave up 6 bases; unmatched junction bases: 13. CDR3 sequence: CASSGRFAGVGNEQFF. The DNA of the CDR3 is TGTGCCAGCAGCGGCCGCTTTGCGGGAGTTGGCAATGAGCAGTTCTTC.

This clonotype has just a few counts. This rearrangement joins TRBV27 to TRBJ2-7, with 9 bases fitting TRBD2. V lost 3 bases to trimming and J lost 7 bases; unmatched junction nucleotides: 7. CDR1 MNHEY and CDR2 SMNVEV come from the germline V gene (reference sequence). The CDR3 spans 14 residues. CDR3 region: CASSFGGRALEQYF. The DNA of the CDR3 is TGTGCCAGCAGTTTCGGCGGGAGGGCCTTAGAGCAGTACTTC.

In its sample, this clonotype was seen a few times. CDR3 sequence (DNA): TGTGCCAGCAGCCAACCGGAAGGGGGGGGCTCGGAGACCCAGTACTTC. It is translated as CASSQPEGGGSETQYF. This sequence joins TRBV28 and TRBJ2-5, with a tentative D call TRBD2 (7 bases). The CDR3 extends over 16 amino acids. Germline V gives CDR1 MDHEN, CDR2 SYDVKM. The ends were cut back, 6 bases at V and 5 bases at J, with 22 bases in the middle.

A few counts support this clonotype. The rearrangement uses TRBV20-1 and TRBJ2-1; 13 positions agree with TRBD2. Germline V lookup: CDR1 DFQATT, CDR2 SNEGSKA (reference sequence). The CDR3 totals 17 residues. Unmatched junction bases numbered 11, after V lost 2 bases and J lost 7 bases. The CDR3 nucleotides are TGCAGTGCTAGATCCAGACTAGCGGGAGGCTTAGGGAATGAGCAGTTCTTC. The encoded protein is CSARSRLAGGLGNEQFF.

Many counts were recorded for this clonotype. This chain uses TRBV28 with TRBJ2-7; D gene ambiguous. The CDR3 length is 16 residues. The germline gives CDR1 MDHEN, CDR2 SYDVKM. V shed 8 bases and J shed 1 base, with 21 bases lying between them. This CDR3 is CASRPILGDDSYEQYF. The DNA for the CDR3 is TGTGCCAGCCGGCCAATTCTCGGAGACGATTCCTACGAGCAGTACTTC.

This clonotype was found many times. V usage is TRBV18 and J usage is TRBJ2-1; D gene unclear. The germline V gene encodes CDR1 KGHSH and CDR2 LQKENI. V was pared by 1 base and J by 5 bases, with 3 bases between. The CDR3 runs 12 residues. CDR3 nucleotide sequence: TGTGCCAGCTCACCACAGGACAATGAGCAGTTCTTC. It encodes CASSPQDNEQFF.

The CDR3 nucleotides are TGCGCCAGCAGCTTGGAGGGGGCTGTGCAGTACTTC. Its translation is CASSLEGAVQYF. The gene calls are TRBV5-1 and TRBJ2-7; 7 nucleotides align to TRBD1. This CDR3 comprises 12 residues. The V segment lost 0 bases and the J segment 9 bases; nucleotides outside the gene matches: 3. From germline, CDR1 is SGHRS and CDR2 YFSETQ.

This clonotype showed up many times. CDR3 in amino acids: CASSSLVWEGETQYF. DNA of the CDR3: TGTGCCAGCAGCTCCCTCGTGTGGGAAGGCGAGACCCAGTACTTC. The V and J genes are TRBV11-2 and TRBJ2-5; D not resolved. Germline loops: CDR1 SGHAT, CDR2 FQNNGV. This CDR3 spans 15 amino acids. The V end was cut by 4 bases, the J end by 5 bases, with 17 bases between.

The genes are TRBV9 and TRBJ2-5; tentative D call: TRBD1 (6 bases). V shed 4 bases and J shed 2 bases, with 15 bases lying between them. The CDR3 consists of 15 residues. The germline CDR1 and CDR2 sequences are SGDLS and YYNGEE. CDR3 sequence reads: CASSFGGTRQETQYF. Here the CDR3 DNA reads TGTGCCAGCAGCTTTGGGGGCACTCGTCAAGAGACCCAGTACTTC.

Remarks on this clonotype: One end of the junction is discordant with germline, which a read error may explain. Here the CDR3 reads CASSFGRPSDRGINSLLHF. The CDR3 DNA is TGTGCCAGCAGTTTTGGGCGTCCCTCTGACAGGGGAATTAATTCACTCCTCCACTTT. The rearrangement uses TRBV28 and TRBJ1-6; 8 bases map to TRBD1. The CDR3 has 19 amino acids. From germline, CDR1 is MDHEN and CDR2 SYDVKM.

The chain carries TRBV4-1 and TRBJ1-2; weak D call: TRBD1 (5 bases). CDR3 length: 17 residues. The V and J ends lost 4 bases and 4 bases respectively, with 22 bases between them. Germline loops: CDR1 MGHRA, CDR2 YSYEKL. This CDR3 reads CASSPRGGVGGSYGYTF. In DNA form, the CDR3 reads TGCGCCAGCAGCCCCCGGGGAGGGGTCGGAGGCTCCTATGGCTACACCTTC.

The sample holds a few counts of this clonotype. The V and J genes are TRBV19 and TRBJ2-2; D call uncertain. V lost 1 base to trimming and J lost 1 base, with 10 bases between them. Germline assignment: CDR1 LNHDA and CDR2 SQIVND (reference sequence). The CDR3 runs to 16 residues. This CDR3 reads CASSIALDLNTGELFF. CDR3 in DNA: TGTGCCAGTAGTATAGCTCTCGACTTGAACACCGGGGAGCTGTTTTTT.

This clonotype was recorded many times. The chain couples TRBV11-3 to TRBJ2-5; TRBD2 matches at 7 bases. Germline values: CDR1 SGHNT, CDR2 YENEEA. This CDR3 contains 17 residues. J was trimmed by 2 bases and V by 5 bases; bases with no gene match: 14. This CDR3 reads CASSPYRSGIDQETQYF. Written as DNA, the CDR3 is TGTGCCAGCAGCCCGTACCGAAGCGGGATCGATCAAGAGACCCAGTACTTC.

CDR3 region: CASSQEAGGGMNTEAFF. CDR3 nucleotides: TGCGCCAGCAGCCAAGAGGCGGGGGGGGGAATGAACACTGAAGCTTTCTTT. The J gene is TRBJ1-1, the V gene TRBV4-1, with TRBD1 as a possible D gene (5 bases). The germline CDR1 and CDR2 sequences are MGHRA and YSYEKL. The CDR3 has 17 residues. V gave up 0 bases and J gave up 0 bases, with 14 bases separating them.

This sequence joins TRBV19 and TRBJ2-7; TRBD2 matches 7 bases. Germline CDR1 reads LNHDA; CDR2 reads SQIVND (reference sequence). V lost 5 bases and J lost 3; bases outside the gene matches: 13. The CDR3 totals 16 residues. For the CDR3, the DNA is TGTGCCAGTAGTCGGACTAGTTTGGCGACTCTCTACGAGCAGTACTTC. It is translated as CASSRTSLATLYEQYF. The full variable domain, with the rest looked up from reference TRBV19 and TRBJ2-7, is DGGITQSPKYLFRKEGQNVTLSCEQNLNHDAMYWYRQDPGQGLRLIYYSQIVNDFQKGDIAEGYSVSREKKESFPLTVTSAQKNPTAFYLCASSRTSLATLYEQYFGPGTRLTVT.

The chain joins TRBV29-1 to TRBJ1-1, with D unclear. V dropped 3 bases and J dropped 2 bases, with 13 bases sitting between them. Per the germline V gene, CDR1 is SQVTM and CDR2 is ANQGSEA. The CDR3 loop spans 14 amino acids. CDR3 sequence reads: CSVEAEAYNTEAFF. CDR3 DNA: TGCAGCGTTGAGGCAGAGGCCTATAACACTGAAGCTTTCTTT.

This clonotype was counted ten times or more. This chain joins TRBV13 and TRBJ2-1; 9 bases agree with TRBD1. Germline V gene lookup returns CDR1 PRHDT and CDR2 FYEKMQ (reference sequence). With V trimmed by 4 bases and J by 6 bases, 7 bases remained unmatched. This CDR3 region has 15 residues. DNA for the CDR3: TGTGCCAGCAGCTCGCGGGGACAGGGTTTCAATGAGCAGTTCTTC. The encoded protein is CASSSRGQGFNEQFF. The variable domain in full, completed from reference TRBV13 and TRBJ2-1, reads AAGVIQSPRHLIKEKRETATLKCYPIPRHDTVYWYQQGPGQDPQFLISFYEKMQSDKGSIPDRFSAQQFSDYHSELNMSSLELGDSALYFCASSSRGQGFNEQFFGPGTRLTVL.

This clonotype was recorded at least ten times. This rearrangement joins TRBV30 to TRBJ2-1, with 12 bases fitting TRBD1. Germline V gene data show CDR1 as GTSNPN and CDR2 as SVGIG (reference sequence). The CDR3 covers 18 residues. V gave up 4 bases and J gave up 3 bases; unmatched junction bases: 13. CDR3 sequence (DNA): TGTGCCTGGACCTGGGGGGGGACAGGGGGCGTCTTCTACAATGAGCAGTTCTTC. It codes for CAWTWGGTGGVFYNEQFF.

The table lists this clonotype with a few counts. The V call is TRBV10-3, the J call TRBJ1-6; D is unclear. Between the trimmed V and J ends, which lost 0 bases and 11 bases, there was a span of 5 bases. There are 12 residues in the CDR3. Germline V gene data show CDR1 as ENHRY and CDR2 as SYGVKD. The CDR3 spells CAISESRTPLHF. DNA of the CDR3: TGTGCCATCAGTGAGTCGAGAACACCCCTCCACTTT.